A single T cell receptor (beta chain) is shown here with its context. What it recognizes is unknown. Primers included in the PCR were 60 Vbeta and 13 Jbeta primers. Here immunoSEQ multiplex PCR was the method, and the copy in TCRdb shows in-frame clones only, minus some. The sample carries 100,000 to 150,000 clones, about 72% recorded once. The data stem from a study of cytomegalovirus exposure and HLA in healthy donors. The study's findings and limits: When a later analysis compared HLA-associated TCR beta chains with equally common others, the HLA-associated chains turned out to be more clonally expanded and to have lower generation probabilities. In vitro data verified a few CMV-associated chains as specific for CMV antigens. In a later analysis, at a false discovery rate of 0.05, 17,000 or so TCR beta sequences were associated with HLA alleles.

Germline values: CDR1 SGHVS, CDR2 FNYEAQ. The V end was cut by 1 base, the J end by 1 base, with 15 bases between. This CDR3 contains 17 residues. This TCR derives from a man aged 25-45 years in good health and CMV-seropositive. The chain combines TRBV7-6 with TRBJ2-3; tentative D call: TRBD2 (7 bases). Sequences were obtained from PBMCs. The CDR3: CASSLDVSGGGTDTQYF. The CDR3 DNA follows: TGTGCCAGCAGCTTAGATGTATCGGGGGGCGGCACAGATACGCAGTATTTT.